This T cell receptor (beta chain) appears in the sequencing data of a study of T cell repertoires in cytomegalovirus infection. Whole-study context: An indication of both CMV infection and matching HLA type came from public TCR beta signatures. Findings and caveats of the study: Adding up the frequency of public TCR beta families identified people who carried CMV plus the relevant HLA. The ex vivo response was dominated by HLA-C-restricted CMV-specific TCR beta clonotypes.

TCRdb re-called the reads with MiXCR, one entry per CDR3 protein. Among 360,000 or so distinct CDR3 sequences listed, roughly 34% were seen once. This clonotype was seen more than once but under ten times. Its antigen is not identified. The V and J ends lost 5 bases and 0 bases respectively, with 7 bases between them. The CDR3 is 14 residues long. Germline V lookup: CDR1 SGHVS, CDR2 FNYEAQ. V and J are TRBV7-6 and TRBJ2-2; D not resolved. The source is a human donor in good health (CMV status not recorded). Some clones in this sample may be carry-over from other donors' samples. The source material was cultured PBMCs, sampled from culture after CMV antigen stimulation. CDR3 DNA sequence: TGTGCCAGCAGCCCTCCTCCGAACACCGGGGAGCTGTTTTTT. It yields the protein CASSPPPNTGELFF.